The 23 T cell receptor beta chains below come from one sample, sequenced in a study of T-cell memory formation after mild COVID-19. TCRdb reprocessed the 5' RACE reads via MiXCR and lists one record per CDR3 protein. This sample has 45,000 to 50,000 distinct CDR3 sequences; approximately 7.6% occur once, and the top ten carry 1.4%. The sample consisted of PBMCs or a T cell subset sorted from them (not recorded which). These receptors originate from a man aged 18 to 29 who had mild COVID-19 (a few samples of this study predate the infection). Cell type and time point are not known.

The V and J genes are TRBV12-3 or TRBV12-4 and TRBJ1-3; D is perhaps TRBD1 (6 bases). Deletions cut 3 bases from V and 0 bases from J, with 12 bases between. The CDR3 is 16 amino acids. The CDR3 sequence is CASSFDRPLSGNTIYF. CDR3 nucleotides: TGTGCCAGCAGTTTTGACAGGCCGCTCTCTGGAAACACCATATATTTT.

The table lists this clonotype with a few counts. This rearrangement joins TRBV7-9 to TRBJ2-3; D is undetermined. Germline assignment: CDR1 SEHNR and CDR2 FQNEAQ (reference sequence). V lost 4 bases and J 1 base, leaving 9 bases between the germline ends. The CDR3 extends over 14 amino acids. This CDR3 reads CASSSDWGTDTQYF. As DNA, the CDR3 is TGTGCCAGCAGCTCCGACTGGGGCACAGATACGCAGTATTTT. The complete variable domain, with remaining parts taken from reference TRBV7-9 and TRBJ2-3, reads DTGVSQNPRHKITKRGQNVTFRCDPISEHNRLYWYRQTLGQGPEFLTYFQNEAQLEKSRLLSDRFSAERPKGSFSTLEIQRTEQGDSAMYLCASSSDWGTDTQYFGPGTRLTVL.

V is TRBV20-1 and J is TRBJ1-4, with 8 bases identical to TRBD1. The CDR3 has 15 amino acids. Per germline, CDR1 DFQATT and CDR2 SNEGSKA (reference sequence). Unmatched junction bases numbered 7, after V lost 0 bases and J lost 7 bases. The CDR3 reads CSARDPTGAAEKLFF. The CDR3 region has the DNA TGCAGTGCTAGAGATCCGACAGGGGCGGCTGAAAAACTGTTTTTT.

The rearrangement links TRBV27 to TRBJ1-2; D is unclear. The CDR3 length is 14 residues. In germline, CDR1 is MNHEY, CDR2 SMNVEV (reference sequence). V lost 4 bases, J lost 6 bases, and 15 bases lay in between. Here the CDR3 reads CASSWRDNRDGYTF. As DNA, the CDR3 is TGTGCCAGCAGTTGGAGGGATAATCGCGATGGCTACACCTTC.

This clonotype was seen a few times. The V gene is TRBV6-1, the J gene TRBJ2-7, with no clear D. CDR3 size: 11 residues. Germline V gene lookup returns CDR1 MNHNS and CDR2 SASEGT. Trimming shortened V by 8 bases and J by 4 bases, and 9 bases separated the two germline ends. The CDR3 region has the DNA TGTGCCAGCGCCTCGGGTTACGAGCAGTACGTC. Translating it yields CASASGYEQYV.

A few counts support this clonotype. The DNA for the CDR3 is TGTGCCAGCAGCCAACAGGTTACCGGGGAGCTGTTTTTT. This codes for CASSQQVTGELFF. The chain is built from TRBV11-2 and TRBJ2-2; D perhaps matches TRBD1 (5 bases). This CDR3 is 13 amino acids long. Germline values: CDR1 SGHAT, CDR2 FQNNGV. Trimming left V 5 bases short and J 5 bases short, with 9 bases between. The full variable domain, its missing parts supplied by reference TRBV11-2 and TRBJ2-2, is EAGVAQSPRYKIIEKRQSVAFWCNPISGHATLYWYQQILGQGPKLLIQFQNNGVVDDSQLPKDRFSAERLKGVDSTLKIQPAKLEDSAVYLCASSQQVTGELFFGEGSRLTVL.

This chain joins TRBV4-1 and TRBJ1-3; D gene ambiguous. Trimming took off 0 bases at V and 4 bases at J, with 10 bases between the two ends. The CDR3 runs to 15 residues. From germline, CDR1 is MGHRA and CDR2 YSYEKL. The CDR3 reads CASSQDRSGGNTIYF. Written as DNA, the CDR3 is TGCGCCAGCAGCCAAGACAGGTCGGGGGGAAACACCATATATTTT.

A few counts support this clonotype. As DNA, the CDR3 is TGTGCCAGCATATATCTGGGATTCGGCACTGAAGCTTTCTTT. This sequence encodes CASIYLGFGTEAFF. The genes are TRBV5-8 and TRBJ1-1; D gene unclear. Germline values: CDR1 SGHTS, CDR2 YDEGEE. V lost 6 bases to trimming and J lost 4 bases, with 16 bases between them. The length of the CDR3 is 14 residues.

This clonotype was detected many times. CDR3 region: CASSLGAPGLAGAYLQETQYF. The CDR3 DNA is TGTGCCAGCAGTTTGGGGGCGCCGGGACTAGCGGGGGCTTACCTCCAAGAGACCCAGTACTTC. The J gene is TRBJ2-5, the V gene TRBV28; 14 nucleotides line up with TRBD2. Germline V gives CDR1 MDHEN, CDR2 SYDVKM. The CDR3 sequence is 21 residues long. V lost 3 bases to trimming and J lost 1 base; unmatched junction nucleotides: 16.

This clonotype has just a few counts. V gene TRBV4-3 combines with J gene TRBJ2-1; D is ambiguous. Trimming stripped 0 bases from V and 6 bases from J, with 9 bases between. The CDR3 length is 14 residues. The germline V gene has CDR1 LGHNA and CDR2 YSLEER. The CDR3 nucleotides are TGCGCCAGCAGCCAAGAATGGGTGCTCAATGAGCAGTTCTTC. Protein product: CASSQEWVLNEQFF.

The rearrangement uses TRBV19 and TRBJ1-2; TRBD1 aligns across 7 bases. The CDR3 length is 13 residues. With V trimmed by 3 bases and J by 5 bases, 3 bases remained unmatched. Germline CDR1 and CDR2: LNHDA and SQIVND (reference sequence). CDR3: CASSIGQVYGYTF. The CDR3 DNA reads as TGTGCCAGTAGTATCGGACAGGTATATGGCTACACCTTC.

The chain combines TRBV28 with TRBJ1-4; D not certain. The CDR3 length is 11 residues. Trimming stripped 2 bases from V and 8 bases from J, with 3 bases between. CDR1 and CDR2 from the germline V gene are MDHEN and SYDVKM. CDR3 sequence: CASSLREKLFF. CDR3 coding DNA: TGTGCCAGCAGTTTAAGGGAAAAACTGTTTTTT. The whole variable domain, filled in from reference TRBV28 and TRBJ1-4, reads DVKVTQSSRYLVKRTGEKVFLECVQDMDHENMFWYRQDPGLGLRLIYFSYDVKMKEKGDIPEGYSVSREKKERFSLILESASTNQTSMYLCASSLREKLFFGSGTQLSVL.

Worth noting for this clonotype: A much larger clone lies a single base off, so this may be a read error. The chain couples TRBV5-6 to TRBJ2-3, with 7 bases lining up with TRBD2. Germline assignment: CDR1 SGHDT and CDR2 YYEEEE. The CDR3 has 14 amino acids. Unmatched junction bases numbered 5, after V lost 3 bases and J lost 4 bases. CDR3 sequence: CASSYGLDPDTQYF. The CDR3, as DNA: TGTGCCAGCAGCTATGGACTAGACCCAGATACGCAGTATTTT.

In nucleotides, the CDR3 is TGTGCCAGCAGCGTAACGAACACCGGGGAGCTGTTTTTT. Amino acid sequence: CASSVTNTGELFF. V usage is TRBV9 and J usage is TRBJ2-2; D remains ambiguous. V lost 1 base and J lost 0, with 1 base in between. The length of the CDR3 is 13 residues. Germline-derived CDR1 and CDR2 are SGDLS and YYNGEE.

This clonotype occurred a few times. The chain couples TRBV12-3 or TRBV12-4 to TRBJ1-5; no definite D call. Trimming cost V 3 bases and J 7 bases, with 10 bases left between them. CDR3 length: 13 amino acids. DNA of the CDR3: TGTGCCAGCAGTTTGTCCCCAGTCCAGCCCCAGCATTTT. It is translated as CASSLSPVQPQHF.

This clonotype appeared many times. DNA of the CDR3: TGTGCCAGCAGCCTGACAGGGGGCAGTGAGACCCAGTACTTC. It codes for CASSLTGGSETQYF. J is TRBJ2-5 and V is TRBV7-3, with 10 bases lining up with TRBD1. Germline CDR1 is SGHTA and CDR2 is FQGTGA. After removal of 5 bases from V and 5 bases from J, the junction contained 5 bases not matched to a gene. The CDR3 contains 14 residues. Supplemented by reference TRBV7-3 and TRBJ2-5, the full variable domain reads GAGVSQTPSNKVTEKGKYVELRCDPISGHTALYWYRQSLGQGPEFLIYFQGTGAADDSGLPNDRFFAVRPEGSVSTLKIQRTERGDSAVYLCASSLTGGSETQYFGPGTRLLVL.

This chain connects TRBV19 to TRBJ1-5; 7 bases map to TRBD1. Germline values: CDR1 LNHDA, CDR2 SQIVND (reference sequence). The CDR3 contains 13 residues. Trimming took 6 bases from V and 5 from J; bases not matched to a gene: 4. CDR3 region: CASRGQIDQPQHF. Here the CDR3 DNA reads TGTGCCAGTAGGGGACAGATAGATCAGCCCCAGCATTTT.

The V call is TRBV5-1, the J call TRBJ1-1, with D possibly TRBD1 on 6 matching bases. From germline, CDR1 is SGHRS and CDR2 YFSETQ. With 4 bases removed from V and 1 base from J, the gap between germline ends came to 14 bases. The CDR3 covers 15 residues. The CDR3 loop is CASSKISGQNTEAFF. The CDR3 region has the DNA TGCGCCAGCAGCAAGATATCGGGACAGAACACTGAAGCTTTCTTT.

This clonotype came up a few times. The genes are TRBV28 and TRBJ2-3; no firm D call. CDR1 and CDR2 from the germline V gene are MDHEN and SYDVKM. V was shortened by 6 bases and J by 4 bases, with 14 bases between the two germline ends. The CDR3 is 14 residues long. The CDR3 DNA is TGTGCCAGCAGACCCACGTGGGCTTCAGATACGCAGTATTTT. Amino acids: CASRPTWASDTQYF.

This clonotype was counted between two and nine times. This chain joins TRBV6-5 and TRBJ2-5, with TRBD1 matching 9 bases. The trim removed 8 bases at V and 4 bases at J, leaving 17 bases unmatched. The CDR3 extends over 17 amino acids. Germline CDR1 and CDR2: MNHEY and SVGAGI. The CDR3 DNA reads TGTGCCAGCGGCAACAGGGGGCCGTCTTTTTCCCGAGAGACCCAGTACTTC. This translates into CASGNRGPSFSRETQYF.

This clonotype has a handful of counts. J is TRBJ2-5 and V is TRBV12-3 or TRBV12-4; D may correspond to TRBD1 or TRBD2 (5 bases each). V was trimmed by 3 bases and J by 13 bases, leaving 15 bases between them. The CDR3 is made up of 12 amino acids. In DNA form, the CDR3 reads TGTGCCAGCAGTTTGGGGACGGACGCACCGTACTTC. The encoded protein is CASSLGTDAPYF.

This chain links TRBV10-3 with TRBJ2-2, with D perhaps matching TRBD1 (5 bases). The CDR3 runs 17 residues. V was cut by 0 bases and J by 1 base, with 12 bases left in between. Germline lookup yields CDR1 ENHRY and CDR2 SYGVKD. The CDR3 bases are TGTGCCATCAGTGAGTCTGGGGCTCGAAAGAACACCGGGGAGCTGTTTTTT. Amino acids: CAISESGARKNTGELFF.

This clonotype has a handful of counts. This sequence joins TRBV7-7 and TRBJ2-1; D is unclear. The V end was cut by 3 bases, the J end by 8 bases, with 11 bases between. This CDR3 has 13 amino acids. The germline V gene encodes CDR1 SSHAT and CDR2 FNYEAQ (reference sequence). CDR3 in DNA: TGTGCCAGCAGCTTCCAACCTGGGGATGAGCAGTTCTTC. It is translated as CASSFQPGDEQFF.